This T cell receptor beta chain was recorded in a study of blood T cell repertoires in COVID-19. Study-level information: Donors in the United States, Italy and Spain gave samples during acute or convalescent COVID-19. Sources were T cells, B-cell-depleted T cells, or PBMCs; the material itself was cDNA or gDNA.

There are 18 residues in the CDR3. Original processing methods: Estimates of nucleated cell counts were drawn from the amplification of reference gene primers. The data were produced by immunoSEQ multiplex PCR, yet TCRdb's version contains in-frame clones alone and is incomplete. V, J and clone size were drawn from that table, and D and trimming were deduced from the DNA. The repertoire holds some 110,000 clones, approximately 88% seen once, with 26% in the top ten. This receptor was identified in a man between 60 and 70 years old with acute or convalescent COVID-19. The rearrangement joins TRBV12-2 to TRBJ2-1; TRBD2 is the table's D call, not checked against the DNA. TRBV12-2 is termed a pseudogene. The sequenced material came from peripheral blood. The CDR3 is CASRLGEPGSSGYNEQFF. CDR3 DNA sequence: TGTGCAAGTCGCTTAGGGGAGCCCGGTAGCTCAGGCTACAATGAGCAGTTCTTC.